The 16 T cell receptor beta chains reported below all come from one sample, sequenced in a study of Tregs in tolerant kidney transplant recipients. TCRdb keeps only in-frame clones here, not all; method: immunoSEQ multiplex PCR. Its table lists roughly 32,000 clones. Sequences were derived from CD8+ T cells from blood, sampled before the transplant. These receptors were obtained from a human donor who received a combined kidney and bone marrow transplant.

In the case of this clone: The read falls 3 residues short of the CDR3 end, and the missing part is taken from the germline J gene. The chain links TRBV5-1 to TRBJ1-2; tentatively, D is TRBD1 (6 bases). Trimming pared 3 bases from V and 7 bases from J, leaving 13 bases between. CDR1 and CDR2 (germline): SGHRS, YFSETQ. The CDR3 totals 13 residues. The covered CDR3 bases are TGCGCCAGCAGCTCGGACAGTTTGGCTGGC. Amino acids: CASSSDSLAG. The full CDR3 protein is CASSSDSLAGYTF.

As to this clone: The CDR3 goes on 3 residues after the read ends, and that part is filled in from the germline J gene. The chain is built from TRBV7-2 and TRBJ2-7, with 9 positions matching TRBD1. The trim removed 5 bases at V and 6 bases at J, leaving 8 bases unmatched. Germline loops: CDR1 SGHTA, CDR2 FQGNSA. The CDR3 extends over 14 amino acids. The covered CDR3 bases are TGTGCCAGCAGCCTAGGGACAGGGTTAGTCGAG. Protein: CASSLGTGLVE. The whole CDR3 protein reads CASSLGTGLVEQYF.

Note on this clone: The read comes to an end 3 residues before the CDR3 does, leaving the germline J gene to fill in the end. The V call is TRBV20-1, the J call TRBJ1-4, with TRBD1 matching 10 bases. The CDR3 consists of 15 residues. In germline, CDR1 is DFQATT, CDR2 SNEGSKA (reference sequence). Trimming at V came to 6 bases and at J to 3 bases, leaving 7 bases not matched to a gene. The CDR3 DNA, read in part, is TGCAGTGCAGACGACAGGGGGCTGGCTAATGAAAAA. Amino acids: CSADDRGLANEK. From start to end, the CDR3 is CSADDRGLANEKLFF.

Remarks on this clone: The CDR3 end is not reached by the read, which stops 3 residues before it; the germline J gene fills it in. The rearrangement uses TRBV10-1 and TRBJ1-6; a possible D gene is TRBD1 (6 bases). Germline CDR1 is WNHNN and CDR2 is SYGVQD (reference sequence). The CDR3 length is 11 residues. The V end lost 11 bases, the J end lost 9 bases, and 11 bases lay between the germline ends. CDR3 DNA, as far as it was read: TGCGCCGGGGGGGCGCGTTCACCC. This encodes CAGGARSP. Given in full, the CDR3 is CAGGARSPLHF.

A note on this clone: The read ends 3 residues shy of where the CDR3 ends; the end is completed using the germline J gene. The V and J genes are TRBV5-6 and TRBJ2-7, with 13 nucleotides matching TRBD2. This CDR3 has 14 amino acids. Germline V gene sequence: CDR1 SGHDT, CDR2 YYEEEE. Trimming took 9 bases from V and 0 from J; bases not matched to a gene: 3. CDR3 region: CATTSGGSSYEQYF. The DNA read from the CDR3 is TGTGCCACGACTAGCGGGGGGAGCTCCTACGAG.

Comment on this clone: The read gets to within 3 residues of the CDR3 end, and the germline J gene fills in the rest. The chain is built from TRBV7-2 and TRBJ2-3; 8 bases map to TRBD1. This CDR3 is 15 amino acids long. Trimming at V came to 5 bases and at J to 2 bases, leaving 6 bases not matched to a gene. Per germline, CDR1 SGHTA and CDR2 FQGNSA. This CDR3 is CASSHTGGDTDTQYF. CDR3 DNA (partial): TGTGCCAGCAGCCATACAGGGGGAGACACAGATACG.

With regard to this clone: The read ends 3 residues before the CDR3 terminus; that terminus is restored from the germline J gene. V gene TRBV11-2 combines with J gene TRBJ2-1; D not certain. Trimming left V 6 bases short and J 5 bases short, with 11 bases between. The CDR3 extends over 13 amino acids. Looked up from germline, CDR1 is SGHAT and CDR2 is FQNNGV. The part of the CDR3 DNA that was read is TGTGCCAGCAGTCCTCCTGGGCACAATGAG. Amino acids: CASSPPGHNE. The entire CDR3 sequence reads CASSPPGHNEQFF.

Concerning this clone: The read terminates 3 residues before the CDR3 end, so the remaining end is supplied by the germline J gene. The V and J genes are TRBV2 and TRBJ2-3, with D maybe TRBD1 (6 bases). Germline CDR1 reads SNHLY; CDR2 reads FYNNEI. The CDR3 is 16 residues long. Trimming pared 6 bases from V and 0 bases from J, leaving 16 bases between. CDR3 loop: CASSPTGWDSTDTQYF. The covered CDR3 bases are TGTGCCAGCAGCCCGACAGGATGGGATAGCACAGATACG.

Note on this clone: The read terminates 3 residues ahead of where the CDR3 ends, so the germline J gene completes it. V usage is TRBV20-1 and J usage is TRBJ2-7; 7 bases are shared with TRBD1. Germline CDR1 is DFQATT and CDR2 is SNEGSKA (reference sequence). V lost 1 base to trimming and J lost 1 base; unmatched junction nucleotides: 10. This CDR3 contains 16 residues. CDR3 amino acids: CSARAMKGGRSYEQYF. The sequenced part of the CDR3 DNA is TGCAGTGCTAGAGCTATGAAAGGGGGCAGGTCCTACGAG.

CDR3 region: CASSLYQGIWPIYGYTF. Incomplete CDR3 DNA: TGTGCCAGCAGCTTATACCAGGGAATCTGGCCGATCTATGGC. The chain is built from TRBV7-8 and TRBJ1-2; a weak D match, TRBD1 (5 bases). The read falls 3 residues short of the CDR3 end, and the missing part is taken from the germline J gene. Germline lookup yields CDR1 SGHVS and CDR2 FQNEAQ. Deletions cut 2 bases from V and 4 bases from J, with 20 bases between. The CDR3 length is 17 residues.

Turning to this clone: The read gets to within 3 residues of the CDR3 end, and the germline J gene fills in the rest. This chain joins TRBV10-3 and TRBJ1-6; 10 nucleotides match TRBD1. The J segment lost 3 bases and the V segment lost 2 bases, leaving 1 base of the junction unmatched. The CDR3 is made up of 16 amino acids. CDR1 and CDR2 (germline): ENHRY, SYGVKD. The CDR3 sequence: CAISEGDRGYNSPLHF. The CDR3 DNA, read in part, is TGTGCCATCAGTGAGGGGGACAGGGGCTATAATTCACCC.

Of note for this clone: From the germline J gene comes the end of the CDR3, since the read stops 3 residues before it. This chain links TRBV7-2 with TRBJ2-1, with a tentative D call TRBD2 (6 bases). Trimming removed 0 bases from V and 1 base from J, with 10 bases in between. The CDR3 runs to 16 residues. The germline CDR1 and CDR2 sequences are SGHTA and FQGNSA. CDR3 protein: CASSLAAGSSYNEQFF. The DNA read from the CDR3 is TGTGCCAGCAGCTTAGCCGCGGGATCGTCCTACAATGAG.

To note about this clone: A read error may produce the germline difference seen at one junction end. The read is 3 residues too short to cover the CDR3 end, so that end is filled in from the germline J gene. The chain links TRBV7-7 to TRBJ2-1; TRBD2 matches 7 bases. This CDR3 is built from 17 residues. Germline V gene data show CDR1 as SSHAT and CDR2 as FNYEAQ (reference sequence). CDR3 DNA (partial): TGTGCCAGCAGCTTATCTCCAGCGGGAAGTTCCTTCAATGAG. Its protein is CASSLSPAGSSFNE. The entire CDR3 reads CASSLSPAGSSFNEQFF.

This chain's CDR3 is CASMRGREDYEQYF. The CDR3 bases that were read are TGTGCCAGCATGAGGGGGCGGGAGGACTACGAG. This chain joins TRBV2 and TRBJ2-7; the D gene is possibly TRBD2 (8 bases). The CDR3 end is not reached by the read, which stops 3 residues before it; the germline J gene fills it in. CDR1 is SNHLY and CDR2 is FYNNEI in the germline V gene. V was cut by 7 bases and J by 3 bases, with 16 bases left in between. The CDR3 sequence is 14 residues long. Filled out from reference TRBV2 and TRBJ2-7, the complete variable domain reads EPEVTQTPSHQVTQMGQEVILRCVPISNHLYFYWYRQILGQKVEFLVSFYNNEISEKSEIFDDQFSVERPDGSNFTLKIRSTKLEDSAMYFCASMRGREDYEQYFGPGTRLTVT.

Note on this clone: Read coverage stops 3 residues before the CDR3 terminus; the germline J gene supplies the remainder. The V gene is TRBV19, the J gene TRBJ2-3, with D perhaps being TRBD1 or TRBD2 (5 bases each). The V gene's germline CDR1 is LNHDA and CDR2 SQIVND (reference sequence). The CDR3 has 14 amino acids. Trimming stripped 5 bases from V and 2 bases from J, with 11 bases between. The sequenced part of the CDR3 DNA is TGTGCCAGTAGTGCCGAGGGGTACACAGATACG. Translation gives CASSAEGYTDT. In full, the CDR3 reads CASSAEGYTDTQYF.

Remarks on this clone: The read finishes 3 residues shy of the CDR3 end, and the germline J gene is used to complete it. The rearrangement joins TRBV19 to TRBJ2-5; TRBD2 is a possible D gene (6 bases). Germline loops: CDR1 LNHDA, CDR2 SQIVND (reference sequence). The CDR3 runs 15 residues. V gave up 5 bases and J gave up 1 base, with 14 bases separating them. CDR3 amino acids: CASSGRDLLQETQYF. Partial CDR3 DNA: TGTGCCAGTAGTGGCCGGGACTTGCTCCAAGAGACC.